Below, 2 T cell receptor beta chains from the same sample are listed, as sequenced in a study of blood T cell repertoires in COVID-19. Profiled with immunoSEQ multiplex PCR; TCRdb holds only in-frame clones, not every one. The table shows tens of thousands of clones, with more than 80% occurring only once. Material: peripheral blood. All receptors come from a woman aged 55 to 70 with acute or convalescent COVID-19.

The chain links TRBV5-1 to TRBJ2-7, with a weak D call TRBD1 (6 bases). The CDR3 contains 18 residues. The V end was cut by 5 bases, the J end by 0 bases, with 24 bases between. CDR1 and CDR2 (germline): SGHRS, YFSETQ. The CDR3 DNA is TGCGCCAGCAGGAAACTTACCTGGACAGAAACCAGCTCCTACGAGCAGTACGTC. Translating it yields CASRKLTWTETSSYEQYV.

This clone was detected once. The gene calls are TRBV11-2 and TRBJ2-3; TRBD1 matches at 11 bases. Per the germline V gene, CDR1 is SGHAT and CDR2 is FQNNGV. The CDR3 covers 15 residues. After removal of 5 bases from V and 7 bases from J, the junction contained 8 bases not matched to a gene. CDR3 sequence reads: CASSPGTGGGNTQYF. In DNA, the CDR3 is TGTGCCAGCAGCCCCGGGACAGGGGGTGGAAATACGCAGTATTTT.